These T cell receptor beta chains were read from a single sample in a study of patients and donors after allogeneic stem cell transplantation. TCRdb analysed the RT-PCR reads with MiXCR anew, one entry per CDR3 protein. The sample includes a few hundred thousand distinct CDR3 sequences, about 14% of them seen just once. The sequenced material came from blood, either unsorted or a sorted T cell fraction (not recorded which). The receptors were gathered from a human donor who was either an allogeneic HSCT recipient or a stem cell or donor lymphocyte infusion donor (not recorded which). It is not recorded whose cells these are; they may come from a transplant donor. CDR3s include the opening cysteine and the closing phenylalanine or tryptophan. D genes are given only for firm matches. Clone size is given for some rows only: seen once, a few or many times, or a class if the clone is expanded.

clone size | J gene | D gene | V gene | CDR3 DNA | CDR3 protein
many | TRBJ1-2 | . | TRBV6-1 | TGTGCCAGCAGTGATAGGGACGGCTATCGCACCTTC | CASSDRDGYRTF
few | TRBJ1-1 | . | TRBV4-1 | TGCGCCAGCAGCCAAGAAGTAACTCAGGACACTGAAGCTTTCTTT | CASSQEVTQDTEAFF
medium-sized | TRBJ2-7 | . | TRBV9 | TGTGCCAGCAGCCGAACCGACGCCACCTACGAGCAGTACTTC | CASSRTDATYEQYF
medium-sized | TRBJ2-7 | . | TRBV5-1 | TGCGCCAGCAGCCCCGGGACAACCTCCTACGAGCAGTACTTC | CASSPGTTSYEQYF
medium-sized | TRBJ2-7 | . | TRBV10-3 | TGTGCCATCAGTGAGAGGGGGGCGGCCCTCCCGTACTTC | CAISERGAALPYF
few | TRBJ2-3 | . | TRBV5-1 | TGCGCCAGCAGCTTGGCCCGTTCGGGGAATACAGATACGCAGTATTTT | CASSLARSGNTDTQYF
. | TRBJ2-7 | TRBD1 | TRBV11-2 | TGTGCCAGCAGCCTGGGACAGGGTATGTCCTACGAGCAGTACTTC | CASSLGQGMSYEQYF
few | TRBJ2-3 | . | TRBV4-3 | TGCGCCAGCAGCCTGGGGGACCTCTCTAGCACAGATACGCAGTATTTT | CASSLGDLSSTDTQYF
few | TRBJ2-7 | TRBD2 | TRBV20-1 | TGCAGTGCTAGAGGGGCGGGAGGGCCCTACGAGCAGTACTTC | CSARGAGGPYEQYF
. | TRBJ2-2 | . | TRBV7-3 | TGTGCCAGCAGCTTAAGGGACACCAACACCGGGGAGCTGTTTTTT | CASSLRDTNTGELFF
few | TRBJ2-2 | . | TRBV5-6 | TGTGCCAGCAGCTCCGGAGCGGGCGGGACCGGGGAGCTGTTTTTT | CASSSGAGGTGELFF
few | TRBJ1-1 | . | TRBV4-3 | TGCGCCAGCAGCCAGGGGTCAGGGTCGAACACTGAAGCTTTCTTT | CASSQGSGSNTEAFF
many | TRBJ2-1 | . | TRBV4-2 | TGTGCCAGCAGCCAAGATGTGGGGGAAACCGACAATGAGCAGTTCTTC | CASSQDVGETDNEQFF
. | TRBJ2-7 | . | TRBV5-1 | TGCGCCAGCAGCTTGTCCGGTACCTCCTACGAGCAGTACTTC | CASSLSGTSYEQYF
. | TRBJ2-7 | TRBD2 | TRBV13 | TGTGCCAGCAGTCTAGCCCATGGCGGGAGGTCGCCCTACGAGCAGTACTTC | CASSLAHGGRSPYEQYF
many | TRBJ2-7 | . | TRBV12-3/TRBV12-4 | TGTGCCAGCGGTCAGAGGGGGGCCAGGGAGCAGTACTTC | CASGQRGAREQYF
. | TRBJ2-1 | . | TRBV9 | TGTGCCAGCAGCGTAGCAGGCCACAATGAGCAGTTCTTC | CASSVAGHNEQFF
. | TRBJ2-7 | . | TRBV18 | TGTGCCAGCTCACCAGGGGTTGGTTCCTACGAGCAGTACTTC | CASSPGVGSYEQYF
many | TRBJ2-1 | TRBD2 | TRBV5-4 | TGTGCCAGCACCCGGACTAGACTCAACCCTTTTACCTACAATGAGCAGTTCTTC | CASTRTRLNPFTYNEQFF
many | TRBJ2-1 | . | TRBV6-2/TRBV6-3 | TGTGCCAGCAGTCGCATCCACAATGAGCAGTTCTTC | CASSRIHNEQFF
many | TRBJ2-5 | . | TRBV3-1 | TGTGCCAGCAGCCCTGAGCCGGGACACCAAGAGACCCAGTACTTC | CASSPEPGHQETQYF
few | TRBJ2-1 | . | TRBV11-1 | TGTGCCAGCAGCTTAGGACTTGTGGATGAGCAGTTCTTC | CASSLGLVDEQFF
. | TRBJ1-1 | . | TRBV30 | TGTGCCTGGAGTGTATCCGGGTCGGCTATGAACACTGAAGCTTTCTTT | CAWSVSGSAMNTEAFF
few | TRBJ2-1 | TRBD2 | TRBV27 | TGTGCCAGCAGTCCTGGGACTAGTGATGAGCAGTTCTTC | CASSPGTSDEQFF
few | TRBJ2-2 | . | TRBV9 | TGTGCCAGCCTGGCCGGGTTAGGCGGGGAGCTGTTTTTT | CASLAGLGGELFF
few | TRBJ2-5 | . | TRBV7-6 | TGTGCCAGCAGTCTGTCGCGGGTCCAGTACCAAGAGACCCAGTACTTC | CASSLSRVQYQETQYF
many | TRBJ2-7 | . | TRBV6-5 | TGTGCCAGCAGTTGGGAGAGTGACAGATCCTACGAGCAGTACTTC | CASSWESDRSYEQYF
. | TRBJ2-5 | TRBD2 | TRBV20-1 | TGCAGTGCTAAGGCGAGCGGGGGGTATGAGACCCAGTACTTC | CSAKASGGYETQYF
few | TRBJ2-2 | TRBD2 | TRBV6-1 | TGTGCCAGCAGTGAAGCCCGGACTAGCAGGGCCGGGGAGCTGTTTTTT | CASSEARTSRAGELFF
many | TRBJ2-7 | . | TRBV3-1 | TGTGCCAGCAGCCGCCGCAGTGTATCCTCGGGCGAGCAGTACTTC | CASSRRSVSSGEQYF
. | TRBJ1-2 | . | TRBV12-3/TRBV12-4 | TGTGCCAGCAGTTTACGGGGCACAGAGTACTATGGCTACACCTTC | CASSLRGTEYYGYTF
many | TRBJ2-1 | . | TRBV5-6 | TGTGCCAGCAGCCCCCCTGGGGGGGGCTCAAACAATGAGCAGTTCTTC | CASSPPGGGSNNEQFF
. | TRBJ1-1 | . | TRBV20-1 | TGCAGTGCTAGGGCCCGGGAGGTGAGGGCTGAAGCTTTCTTT | CSARAREVRAEAFF
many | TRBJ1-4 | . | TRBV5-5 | TGTGCCAGCAGCTCAGGACAAGCCGAAAAACTGTTTTTT | CASSSGQAEKLFF
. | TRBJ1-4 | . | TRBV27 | TGTGCCAGCAGTTTATGGGACGGAAATGAAAAACTGTTTTTT | CASSLWDGNEKLFF
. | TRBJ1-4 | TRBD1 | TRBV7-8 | TGTGCCAGCAGCCCGACAGGGCTTAATGAAAAACTGTTTTTT | CASSPTGLNEKLFF
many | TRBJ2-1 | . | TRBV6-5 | TGTGCCAGCAGTTACTCCAGCGGTACTCCTACCTACAATGAGCAGTTCTTC | CASSYSSGTPTYNEQFF
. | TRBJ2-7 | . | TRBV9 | TGTGCCAGCAGCGCTAGCGTTCCCTCCTACGAGCAGTACTTC | CASSASVPSYEQYF
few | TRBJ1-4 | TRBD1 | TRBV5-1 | TGCGCCAGCAGCCCAGGCCGGGGACAGGGAGGTGAAAAACTGTTTTTT | CASSPGRGQGGEKLFF
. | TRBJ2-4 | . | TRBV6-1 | TGTGCCAGCAGTGATGGTCCGAGCATTCAGTACTTC | CASSDGPSIQYF
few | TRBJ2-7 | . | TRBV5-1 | TGCGCCAGCAGTCGGGGAGGCGCCTACGAGCAGTACTTC | CASSRGGAYEQYF
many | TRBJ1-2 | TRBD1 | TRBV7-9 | TGTGCCAGCACCAATGACAGGGGTGGCGGCTACACCTTC | CASTNDRGGGYTF
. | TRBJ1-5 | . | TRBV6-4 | TGTGCCAGCAGTGACTTCGGGGCGAATCAGCCCCAGCATTTT | CASSDFGANQPQHF
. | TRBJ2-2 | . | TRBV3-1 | TGTGCCAGCAGCCAGAGTGCCAGGGGGGCCGGGGAGCTGTTTTTT | CASSQSARGAGELFF
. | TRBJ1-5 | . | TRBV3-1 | TGTGCCAGCAGTCGTCATCAGCCCCAGCATTTT | CASSRHQPQHF
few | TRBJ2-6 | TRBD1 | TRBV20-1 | TGCAGTGCTCACCCCGGGACAGGGGATTCTGGGGCCAACGTCCTGACTTTC | CSAHPGTGDSGANVLTF
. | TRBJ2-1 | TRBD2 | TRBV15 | TGTGCCACCAGCTCCCCGGGGGGGCCAAACCTTGATGAGCAGTTCTTC | CATSSPGGPNLDEQFF
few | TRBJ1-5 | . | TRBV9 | TGTGCCAGCAGCGTAGGGAGTCACAATCAGCCCCAGCATTTT | CASSVGSHNQPQHF
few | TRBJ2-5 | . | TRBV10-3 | TGTGCCACAGGCGATCCGGAGACCCAGTACTTC | CATGDPETQYF
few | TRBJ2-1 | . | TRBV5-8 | TGTGCCAGCAACTATCAGTTTACGGGTCGGGATGAGCAGTTCTTC | CASNYQFTGRDEQFF
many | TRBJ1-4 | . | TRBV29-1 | TGCAGCGTTTGGGGAGGGGGTAATGAAAAACTGTTTTTT | CSVWGGGNEKLFF
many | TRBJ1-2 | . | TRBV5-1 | TGCGCCAGCAGCTTGGAAGGGGCCTATGGCTACACCTTC | CASSLEGAYGYTF